This TCR beta chain was profiled in a study of cytomegalovirus exposure and HLA in healthy donors. The CDR3 spans 18 residues. V dropped 6 bases and J dropped 2 bases, with 23 bases sitting between them. Germline CDR1 LNHDA, CDR2 SQIVND (reference sequence). As to this clone: Its target is unknown.

60 Vbeta and 13 Jbeta primers were used in PCR. Here immunoSEQ multiplex PCR was the method, and the copy in TCRdb shows in-frame clones only, minus some. Of 80,000 to 130,000 clones in the sample, around 84% are singletons; the top ten hold more than 0.95%. Overall study findings and caveats: According to an earlier analysis, most TCR beta V segments yielded productive rearrangements about 87% or about 30% of the time.

Sequencing was done on a sample of PBMCs. The J gene is TRBJ1-5, the V gene TRBV19; possibly TRBD1 for D (6 bases). This TCR derives from a woman aged 18-29 years in good health and CMV-seronegative. CDR3 sequence reads: CASRGGRIGLNGNQPQHF. The CDR3 coding sequence is TGTGCCAGTAGGGGGGGGCGGATAGGTTTGAACGGCAATCAGCCCCAGCATTTT.